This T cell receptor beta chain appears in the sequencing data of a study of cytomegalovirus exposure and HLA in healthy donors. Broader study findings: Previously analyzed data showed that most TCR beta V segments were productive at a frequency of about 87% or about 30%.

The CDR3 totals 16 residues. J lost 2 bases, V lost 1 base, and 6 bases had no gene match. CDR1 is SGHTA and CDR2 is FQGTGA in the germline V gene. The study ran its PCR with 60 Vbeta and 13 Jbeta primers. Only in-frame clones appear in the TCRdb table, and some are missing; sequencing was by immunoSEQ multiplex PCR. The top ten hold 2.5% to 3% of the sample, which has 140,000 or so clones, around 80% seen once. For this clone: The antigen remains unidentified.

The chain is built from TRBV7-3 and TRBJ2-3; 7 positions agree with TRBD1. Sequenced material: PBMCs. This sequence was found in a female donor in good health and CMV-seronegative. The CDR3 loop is CASSLKGARSTDTQYF. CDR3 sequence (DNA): TGTGCCAGCAGCTTAAAGGGGGCTAGATCCACAGATACGCAGTATTTT.